This T cell receptor (beta chain) was captured by sequencing in a study of early T cells in non-severe SARS-CoV-2 infection. On the study more broadly: Unpaired chains resulted from sequencing bulk RNA of unsorted whole blood. Study results and caveats: Anti-spike CD8 responses were favored in VDJdb matching, and private and CD4 specificities were missed.

Each single cDNA molecule received a unique molecular identifier. TCRdb reprocessed the 5' RACE reads via MiXCR and lists one record per CDR3 protein. This table holds about 50,000 distinct CDR3 sequences, about 9.3% found once. This CDR3 spans 11 amino acids. CDR1 is SGHTA and CDR2 is FQGNSA in the germline V gene. This clonotype was recorded only once. The antigen is not known. Source material: whole blood. This receptor was identified in an adult who was a healthcare worker with PCR-confirmed SARS-CoV-2 infection or an uninfected control (not recorded which). The chain carries TRBV7-2 and TRBJ2-3, with D perhaps assigned TRBD1 or TRBD2 (5 bases each). This CDR3 is CAWGSIDTQYF. The CDR3 DNA reads as TGTGCATGGGGGTCCATAGATACGCAGTATTTT.